Below are 29 T cell receptor beta chains sequenced from a single sample in a study of blood T cell repertoires in COVID-19. The table came from immunoSEQ multiplex PCR; TCRdb's copy has only in-frame clones and leaves some out. The repertoire consists of 160,000 or so clones, with 75% to 85% occurring once and the leading ten covering 6%. The source material was PBMCs or T cells enriched from blood (not recorded which). These receptors were taken from a man aged 40-49 years who had recovered from COVID-19.

The J gene is TRBJ2-2, the V gene TRBV5-1; TRBD2 might be the D (6 bases). The CDR3 extends over 17 amino acids. Germline V CDR1 and CDR2: SGHRS, YFSETQ. The V end was cut by 4 bases, the J end by 6 bases, with 22 bases between. The CDR3 spells CASSLAGGVIQAGELFF. The CDR3 DNA sequence: TGCGCCAGCAGCCTGGCAGGAGGGGTGATTCAGGCCGGGGAGCTGTTTTTT.

This rearrangement joins TRBV2 to TRBJ1-5, with D maybe TRBD1 (5 bases). The CDR3 loop spans 16 amino acids. Germline CDR1 reads SNHLY; CDR2 reads FYNNEI. Trimming removed 4 bases from V and 2 bases from J, with 15 bases in between. The DNA of the CDR3 is TGTGCCAGCAGTGGTGGGGGACTAGCGGGCAATCAGCCCCAGCATTTT. Translation: CASSGGGLAGNQPQHF.

This chain links TRBV10-3 with TRBJ2-3; tentative D call: TRBD2 (7 bases). The CDR3 is 14 residues long. Deletions cut 6 bases from V and 0 bases from J, with 10 bases between. Per the germline V gene, CDR1 is ENHRY and CDR2 is SYGVKD. CDR3 bases: TGTGCCATCAGCGGGGGGCTTAGCACAGATACGCAGTATTTT. It specifies CAISGGLSTDTQYF.

The rearrangement joins TRBV9 to TRBJ1-2; TRBD1 matches 7 bases. Looked up from germline, CDR1 is SGDLS and CDR2 is YYNGEE. The CDR3 consists of 16 residues. The V segment lost 4 bases and the J segment 1 base; nucleotides outside the gene matches: 10. The CDR3 DNA reads TGTGCCAGCAGCCCAGAAGCGACAGGGATTAACTATGGCTACACCTTC. Protein: CASSPEATGINYGYTF.

CDR3 in DNA: TGCAGGGTACCGGGACAGGATTACTCCTATAATTCACCCCTCCACTTT. This translates into CRVPGQDYSYNSPLHF. The chain is built from TRBV29-1 and TRBJ1-6, with TRBD1 matching 8 bases. The germline V gene has CDR1 SQVTM and CDR2 ANQGSEA. The CDR3 is made up of 16 amino acids. Full variable domain (missing parts from reference TRBV29-1 and TRBJ1-6): SAVISQKPSRDICQRGTSLTIQCQVDSQVTMMFWYRQQPGQSLTLIATANQGSEATYESGFVIDKFPISRPNLTFSTLTVSNMSPEDSSIYLCRVPGQDYSYNSPLHFGNGTRLTVT.

The chain has TRBV7-9 and TRBJ2-3; D gene unclear. The ends were cut back, 9 bases at V and 2 bases at J, with 12 bases in the middle. Germline V gene sequence: CDR1 SEHNR, CDR2 FQNEAQ (reference sequence). This CDR3 is 13 amino acids long. The DNA of the CDR3 is TGTGCCAGTCCGGGTGATCCCACAGATACGCAGTATTTT. Its translation: CASPGDPTDTQYF.

The chain employs TRBV2 and TRBJ2-5, with TRBD1 matching 8 bases. V shed 9 bases and J 4 bases; nucleotides not matched to a gene: 10. The CDR3 covers 14 residues. From germline, CDR1 is SNHLY and CDR2 FYNNEI. This CDR3 reads CARGDRSAGETQYF. Here the CDR3 DNA reads TGTGCCAGGGGGGACAGGTCAGCAGGAGAGACCCAGTACTTC.

The chain employs TRBV5-1 and TRBJ2-3, with 9 nucleotides matching TRBD2. The CDR3 covers 15 residues. Germline V gene data show CDR1 as SGHRS and CDR2 as YFSETQ. J was trimmed by 5 bases and V by 0 bases; bases with no gene match: 4. This CDR3 is CASSLGLAALDTQYF. The CDR3 nucleotides read TGCGCCAGCAGCTTGGGACTAGCGGCCTTAGATACGCAGTATTTT.

This chain links TRBV11-2 with TRBJ1-2; D is unclear. V lost 5 bases and J lost 4, with 17 bases in between. Germline CDR1 is SGHAT and CDR2 is FQNNGV. This CDR3 spans 15 amino acids. This CDR3 is CASSPTHGGSYGYTF. The DNA for the CDR3 is TGTGCCAGCAGCCCGACCCACGGCGGAAGCTATGGCTACACCTTC.

V gene TRBV19 combines with J gene TRBJ1-2, with D possibly TRBD1 on 5 matching bases. Germline CDR1 LNHDA, CDR2 SQIVND (reference sequence). Trimming removed 0 bases from V and 3 bases from J, with 11 bases in between. CDR3 length: 15 residues. The CDR3 here is CASSIDTGVYYGYTF. CDR3 bases: TGTGCCAGTAGTATAGATACGGGGGTCTACTATGGCTACACCTTC.

The rearrangement uses TRBV7-2 and TRBJ2-7, with 7 bases identical to TRBD2. J lost 2 bases, V lost 4 bases, and 8 bases had no gene match. CDR1 is SGHTA and CDR2 is FQGNSA in the germline V gene. This CDR3 is built from 15 residues. The CDR3 DNA is TGTGCCAGCAGCTCTTCGGGGGGACCCACCTACGAGCAGTACTTC. It encodes CASSSSGGPTYEQYF.

The rearrangement links TRBV27 to TRBJ2-7, with 7 bases lining up with TRBD1. Germline V lookup: CDR1 MNHEY, CDR2 SMNVEV (reference sequence). The CDR3 length is 15 residues. Trimming at V came to 7 bases and at J to 3 bases, leaving 12 bases not matched to a gene. CDR3: CASTHNGRTGYEQYV. The CDR3 DNA reads as TGTGCCAGCACCCATAATGGTAGGACAGGCTACGAGCAGTACGTC.

This CDR3 is CASRPGATNEKLFF. The CDR3 nucleotides read TGTGCCAGCAGGCCAGGGGCAACTAATGAAAAACTGTTTTTT. The genes are TRBV3-1 (or the pseudogene TRBV3-2) and TRBJ1-4; D perhaps matches TRBD1 (6 bases). V was pared by 6 bases and J by 0 bases, with 8 bases between. Germline V gene data show CDR1 as LGHDT and CDR2 as YNNKEL (reference sequence). The CDR3 is 14 residues long.

V is TRBV4-1 and J is TRBJ1-2; no firm D call. There are 12 residues in the CDR3. The V and J ends lost 1 base and 4 bases respectively, with 4 bases between them. Germline CDR1 MGHRA, CDR2 YSYEKL. In DNA form, the CDR3 reads TGCGCCAGCAGCCAAGCTTCCTATGGCTACACCTTC. This encodes CASSQASYGYTF.

The chain combines TRBV5-4 with TRBJ2-5; a weak D match, TRBD2 (7 bases). V gave up 2 bases and J gave up 6 bases, with 17 bases separating them. CDR1 is SGHNT, CDR2 YYREEE, per germline (reference sequence). This CDR3 region has 15 residues. The CDR3 bases are TGTGCCAGCAGCTTAGGGGGGGACGGGGGGAAGACCCAGTACTTC. Translated: CASSLGGDGGKTQYF.

The chain uses TRBV2 and TRBJ2-5; D call uncertain. V lost 6 bases, J lost 5 bases, and 7 bases lay in between. Germline V lookup: CDR1 SNHLY, CDR2 FYNNEI. This CDR3 has 11 residues. The CDR3 coding sequence is TGTGCCAGCAGATCTAAGGAGACCCAGTACTTC. Translating gives CASRSKETQYF.

The chain employs TRBV18 and TRBJ1-2; tentative D call: TRBD1 (5 bases). The CDR3 runs 15 residues. Germline CDR1 reads KGHSH; CDR2 reads LQKENI. V was trimmed by 2 bases and J by 4 bases, leaving 14 bases between them. The DNA for the CDR3 is TGTGCCAGCTCACCAGAGGTCGGGACTTTCTATGGCTACACCTTC. It yields the protein CASSPEVGTFYGYTF.

V usage is TRBV12-3 or TRBV12-4 and J usage is TRBJ1-5; the D gene is possibly TRBD1 (6 bases). This CDR3 is built from 13 residues. Trimming pared 8 bases from V and 7 bases from J, leaving 15 bases between. CDR3 in DNA: TGTGCCAGCCGGGACACCCGGTGGCAGCCCCAGCATTTT. Translation gives CASRDTRWQPQHF.

This chain uses TRBV13 with TRBJ1-2; 9 nucleotides match TRBD1. Germline values: CDR1 PRHDT, CDR2 FYEKMQ (reference sequence). Unmatched junction bases numbered 9, after V lost 5 bases and J lost 2 bases. This CDR3 has 16 amino acids. The CDR3 region is CASSPGTGSKNYGYTF. The CDR3 DNA follows: TGTGCCAGCAGCCCTGGGACAGGGAGTAAAAACTATGGCTACACCTTC.

This clone was seen many times. The chain links TRBV19 to TRBJ1-4, with D maybe TRBD1 (6 bases). This CDR3 spans 14 amino acids. Trimming removed 9 bases from V and 8 bases from J, with 19 bases in between. Germline V gene sequence: CDR1 LNHDA, CDR2 SQIVND (reference sequence). The CDR3 loop reads CASSPSGQSEKLFF. The CDR3 nucleotides read TGTGCCAGCAGCCCATCGGGACAAAGCGAAAAACTGTTTTTT.

The chain recombines TRBV7-9 with TRBJ1-2; 7 bases map to TRBD1. CDR1 SEHNR and CDR2 FQNEAQ come from the germline V gene (reference sequence). The CDR3 length is 13 residues. V lost 5 bases and J lost 4; bases outside the gene matches: 4. The CDR3 DNA follows: TGTGCCAGCAGCGGTCAGGGGGTCTATGGCTACACCTTC. Its protein is CASSGQGVYGYTF.

The V and J genes are TRBV7-3 and TRBJ2-5; tentatively, D is TRBD1 (6 bases). Germline V CDR1 and CDR2: SGHTA, FQGTGA. The CDR3 has 16 amino acids. Between the trimmed V and J ends, which lost 1 base and 4 bases, there was a span of 16 bases. The CDR3 loop reads CASSLIQGSLSETQYF. For the CDR3, the DNA is TGTGCCAGCAGCTTAATCCAGGGGTCATTATCAGAGACCCAGTACTTC.

The chain joins TRBV30 to TRBJ2-2, with 8 bases lining up with TRBD1. The germline V gene encodes CDR1 GTSNPN and CDR2 SVGIG (reference sequence). This CDR3 has 13 amino acids. V dropped 3 bases and J dropped 11; count of bases not matched to a gene: 8. CDR3 nucleotides: TGTGCCTGGAGACCGGACAGGGATGGAGAGCTGTTTTTT. Protein product: CAWRPDRDGELFF. Combining the CDR3 with reference TRBV30 and TRBJ2-2 gives the whole variable domain SQTIHQWPATLVQPVGSPLSLECTVEGTSNPNLYWYRQAAGRGLQLLFYSVGIGQISSEVPQNLSASRPQDRQFILSSKKLLLSDSGFYLCAWRPDRDGELFFGEGSRLTVL.

The chain combines TRBV2 with TRBJ1-5, with D possibly being TRBD1 (6 bases). V dropped 9 bases and J dropped 4 bases, with 10 bases sitting between them. From germline, CDR1 is SNHLY and CDR2 FYNNEI. The CDR3 length is 12 residues. Here the CDR3 DNA reads TGTGCCAGTAGGACAGCTAATCAGCCCCAGCATTTT. Translated: CASRTANQPQHF.

The gene calls are TRBV5-1 and TRBJ2-1; 7 bases line up with TRBD2. The CDR3 spans 15 residues. Germline V gene sequence: CDR1 SGHRS, CDR2 YFSETQ. After removal of 4 bases from V and 5 bases from J, the junction contained 9 bases not matched to a gene. CDR3 region: CASSPGAGDNNEQFF. The CDR3 bases are TGCGCCAGCAGCCCTGGGGCGGGGGATAACAATGAGCAGTTCTTC. The full variable domain, completed using reference TRBV5-1 and TRBJ2-1, is KAGVTQTPRYLIKTRGQQVTLSCSPISGHRSVSWYQQTPGQGLQFLFEYFSETQRNKGNFPGRFSGRQFSNSRSEMNVSTLELGDSALYLCASSPGAGDNNEQFFGPGTRLTVL.

This clone was seen once. The gene calls are TRBV5-8 and TRBJ1-2; possibly TRBD1 for D (6 bases). The CDR3 has 13 residues. Trimming pared 3 bases from V and 4 bases from J, leaving 10 bases between. Germline CDR1 SGHTS, CDR2 YDEGEE. The CDR3 nucleotides are TGTGCCAGCAGCTCGACAGGCGTCTATGGCTACACCTTC. It encodes CASSSTGVYGYTF.

This clone was found once. The V call is TRBV6-5, the J call TRBJ1-3, with D possibly TRBD1 on 6 matching bases. Germline V lookup: CDR1 MNHEY, CDR2 SVGAGI. The CDR3 spans 14 residues. The V end was cut by 7 bases, the J end by 0 bases, with 10 bases between. The CDR3 protein is CASKDSGSGNTIYF. The CDR3 region has the DNA TGTGCCAGCAAGGACAGCGGCTCTGGAAACACCATATATTTT.

The V gene is TRBV3-1 (or the pseudogene TRBV3-2), the J gene TRBJ2-7; possible D gene TRBD2, 5 bases. Germline-derived CDR1 and CDR2 are LGHDT and YNNKEL (reference sequence). Trimming cost V 1 base and J 6 bases, with 19 bases left between them. CDR3 length equals 16 residues. CDR3 nucleotide sequence: TGTGCCAGCAGCCAAGGACCCCGGGATCCATCCCCCGAGCAGTACGTC. It specifies CASSQGPRDPSPEQYV.

The V and J genes are TRBV7-9 and TRBJ1-5, with TRBD1 matching over 7 bases. Per the germline V gene, CDR1 is SEHNR and CDR2 is FQNEAQ (reference sequence). With V trimmed by 2 bases and J by 7 bases, 2 bases remained unmatched. The CDR3 covers 13 residues. CDR3 sequence (DNA): TGTGCCAGCAGCTTAACAGGGGAACAGCCCCAGCATTTT. Translating gives CASSLTGEQPQHF.